This T cell receptor beta chain was identified in a study of cytomegalovirus exposure and HLA in healthy donors (dated by TCRdb to the late 2010s). For the wider study: The 650 to 750 repertoires of the first cohort and the 120 validation repertoires were produced on the same platform, according to a later analysis. A separate validation cohort of roughly 130 different subjects was used in addition to the approximately 670-subject first cohort. The study was designed to test whether signatures of past pathogen exposure could be identified by cataloging public T cell receptors. To predict cytomegalovirus infection status, the study combined high-throughput TCR immunosequencing, statistical association of individual TCRs with disease status, and machine learning. The paper's findings and limits, for the study overall: In a later analysis, TCRs clustered in the first cohort were found to also tend to co-occur in the approximately 110 validation repertoires, with about 94% of cluster scores above 0. According to the authors, the approach could potentially be generalized to other disease states and immunological phenotypes. The study gave a list of over 150 TCR beta chains associated with cytomegalovirus. In vitro tests confirmed that a few of the cytomegalovirus-associated TCR beta chains recognize cytomegalovirus antigens. All 110 or so repertoires were used to score co-occurrence in the validation cohort in a later analysis, because that analysis had no HLA typing for the cohort. While some public TCRs were present in many individuals, most TCR sequences turned up only very rarely across donors. Cytomegalovirus status was reported to be diagnosed by the classifier with high specificity and sensitivity in both the original and validation cohorts.

V was cut back by 0 bases and J by 4 bases, leaving a gap of 6 bases between them. The CDR3 runs 13 amino acids, cysteine and phenylalanine included. Solely the CDR3 DNA is kept, with 39 bases framed from the first base. Reading the germline V gene gives CDR1 SGHAT and CDR2 FQNNGV. Turning to this clone: Its cognate antigen has yet to be identified. Within one base of it there is no much larger clone, and no base qualities were kept.

Donors formed part of the validation cohort, which comprised over a hundred subjects and was distinct from the first cohort of under 850 subjects. The library was built by means of the immunoSEQ multiplex PCR assay. Turning to the authors' computational methods: A statistical classification framework was developed to diagnose cytomegalovirus status using the catalog of TCR beta chain sequences. TCRdb limited this immuneACCESS table to in-frame rearrangements with V and J called. A share of clones is missing; checked studies link under half to unresolved V genes, and the rest is unexplained. D and trimming were read from the DNA, whereas the V and J calls and clone size are those reported in that table. The sample table lists hundreds of thousands of clones, more than 75% of them with a count of one. The ten biggest clones cover 2.5% to 3% of the sample.

The sequencing sample was made of PBMCs. The TCR was taken from a man younger than 30 in good health and CMV-seronegative. The chain is made from TRBV11-2 and TRBJ2-5; the D gene identity is not certain. The nucleotides read TGTGCCAGCAGCTTAGAACTACGAGAGACCCAGTACTTC. Translated, it reads CASSLELRETQYF. With the rest looked up from the reference TRBV11-2 and TRBJ2-5 genes rather than sequenced, the full variable domain is EAGVAQSPRYKIIEKRQSVAFWCNPISGHATLYWYQQILGQGPKLLIQFQNNGVVDDSQLPKDRFSAERLKGVDSTLKIQPAKLEDSAVYLCASSLELRETQYFGPGTRLLVL.